The T cell receptor beta chain described here comes from a study of shared clonotypes between healthy human individuals. Across the study: The plates for each donor numbered three CD4 naive, three CD4 memory, two CD8 naive and one CD8 memory.

Study-wide points: It was the non-shared clonotypes that had lower generation probabilities than clonotypes shared by all four donors. Among the subsets, naive ones generally showed larger estimated richness than memory ones.

With regard to this clone: Antigen specificity is unknown.

V dropped 6 bases and J dropped 3 bases, with 11 bases sitting between them. This CDR3 is built from 14 residues. Germline CDR1 and CDR2: SEHNR and FQNEAQ (reference sequence). Profiled with immunoSEQ multiplex PCR; TCRdb holds only in-frame clones, not every one. The sample holds some 550,000 clones, roughly 97% seen once. This receptor was obtained from a young woman in good health. The chain links TRBV7-9 to TRBJ2-2, with D hard to call. Input material: naive CD4+ T cells sorted from blood. Subset meaning: CD45RA+ positively selected. The CDR3 spells CASRTLVYTGELFF. The CDR3 DNA reads TGTGCCAGCAGGACCTTGGTTTACACCGGGGAGCTGTTTTTT.